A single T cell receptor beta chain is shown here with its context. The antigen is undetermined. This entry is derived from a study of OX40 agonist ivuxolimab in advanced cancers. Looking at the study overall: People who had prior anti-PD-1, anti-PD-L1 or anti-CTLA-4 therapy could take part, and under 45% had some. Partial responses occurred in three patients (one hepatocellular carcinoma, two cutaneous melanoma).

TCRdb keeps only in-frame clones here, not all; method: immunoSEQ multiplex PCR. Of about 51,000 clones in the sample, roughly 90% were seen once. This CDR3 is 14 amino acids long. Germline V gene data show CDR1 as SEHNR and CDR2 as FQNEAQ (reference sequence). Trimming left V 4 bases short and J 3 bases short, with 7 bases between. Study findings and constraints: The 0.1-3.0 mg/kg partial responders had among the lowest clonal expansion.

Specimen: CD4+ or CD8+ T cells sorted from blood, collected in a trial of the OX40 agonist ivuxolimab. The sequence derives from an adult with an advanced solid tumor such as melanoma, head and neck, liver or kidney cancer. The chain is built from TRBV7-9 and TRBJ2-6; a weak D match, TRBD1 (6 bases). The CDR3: CASSSGVGANVLTF. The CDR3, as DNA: TGTGCCAGCAGCTCAGGGGTTGGGGCCAACGTCCTGACTTTC. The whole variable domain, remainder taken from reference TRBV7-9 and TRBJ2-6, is DTGVSQNPRHKITKRGQNVTFRCDPISEHNRLYWYRQTLGQGPEFLTYFQNEAQLEKSRLLSDRFSAERPKGSFSTLEIQRTEQGDSAMYLCASSSGVGANVLTFGAGSRLTVL.